This T cell receptor (beta chain) was recorded in a study of T cells in Graves' hyperthyroidism and ophthalmopathy. Study context: Before any treatment, at initial diagnosis, peripheral blood was collected.

Extraction of PBMCs used under 13 ml of fresh peripheral blood. This clonotype has ten or more counts. The V end lost 6 bases, the J end lost 8 bases, and 14 bases lay between the germline ends. The CDR3 length is 13 residues. CDR1 and CDR2 from the germline V gene are MNHEY and SVGEGT. The source material, RNA transcripts, was used to amplify TCR beta CDR3 regions. HTBI primers were the set used in a first-round RT-PCR of the TCR CDR3. TCRdb re-called the multiplex PCR reads through MiXCR, storing one row per CDR3 protein. The sample holds approximately 430,000 distinct CDR3 sequences, more than 15% seen once.

This receptor was identified in a woman between 18 and 30 years old with Graves' hyperthyroidism. V is TRBV6-2 or TRBV6-3 and J is TRBJ2-1; D possibly corresponds to TRBD2 (7 bases). Sequenced material: blood. CDR3 coding DNA: TGTGCCAGCAGAAATGGAGGGGGGGATGAGCAGTTCTTC. Amino acid sequence: CASRNGGGDEQFF.